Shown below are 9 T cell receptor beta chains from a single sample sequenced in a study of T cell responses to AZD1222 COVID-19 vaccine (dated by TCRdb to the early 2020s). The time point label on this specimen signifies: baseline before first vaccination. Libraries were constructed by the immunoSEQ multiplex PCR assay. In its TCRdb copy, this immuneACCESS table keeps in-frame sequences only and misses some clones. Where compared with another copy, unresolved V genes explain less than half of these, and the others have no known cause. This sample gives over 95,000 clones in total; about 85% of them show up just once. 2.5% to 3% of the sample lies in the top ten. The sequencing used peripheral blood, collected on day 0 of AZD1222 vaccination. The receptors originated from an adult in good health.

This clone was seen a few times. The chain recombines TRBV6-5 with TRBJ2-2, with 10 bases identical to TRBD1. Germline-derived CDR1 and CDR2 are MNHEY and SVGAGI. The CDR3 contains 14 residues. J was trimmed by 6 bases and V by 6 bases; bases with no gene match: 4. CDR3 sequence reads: CASRGTGVPGELFF. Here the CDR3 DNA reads TGTGCCAGCAGGGGGACAGGGGTGCCCGGGGAGCTGTTTTTT.

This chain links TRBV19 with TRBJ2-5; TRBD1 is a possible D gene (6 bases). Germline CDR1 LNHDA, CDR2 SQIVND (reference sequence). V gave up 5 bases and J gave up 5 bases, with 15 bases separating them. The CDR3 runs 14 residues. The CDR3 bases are TGTGCCAGTAGTCCCAGTATTAGGGGGGAGACCCAGTACTTC. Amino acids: CASSPSIRGETQYF.

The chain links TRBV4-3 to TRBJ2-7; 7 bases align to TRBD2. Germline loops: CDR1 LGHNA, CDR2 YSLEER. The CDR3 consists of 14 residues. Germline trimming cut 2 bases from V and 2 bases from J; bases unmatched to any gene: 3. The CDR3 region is CASSQSRGAYEQYF. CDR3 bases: TGCGCCAGCAGCCAATCACGGGGGGCCTACGAGCAGTACTTC.

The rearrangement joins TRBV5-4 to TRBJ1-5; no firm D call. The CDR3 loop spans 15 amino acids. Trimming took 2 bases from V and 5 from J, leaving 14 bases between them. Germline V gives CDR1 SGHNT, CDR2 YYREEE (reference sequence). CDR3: CASSFFPGRDQPQHF. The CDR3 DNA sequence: TGTGCCAGCAGCTTCTTCCCGGGAAGGGATCAGCCCCAGCATTTT.

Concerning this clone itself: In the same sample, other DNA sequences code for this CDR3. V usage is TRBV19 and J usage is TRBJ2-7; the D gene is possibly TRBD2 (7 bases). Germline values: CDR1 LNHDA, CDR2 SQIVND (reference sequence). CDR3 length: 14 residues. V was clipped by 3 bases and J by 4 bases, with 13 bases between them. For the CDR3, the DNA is TGTGCCAGTAGTATCCGGGGGGCGCGTTACGAGCAGTACTTC. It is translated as CASSIRGARYEQYF.

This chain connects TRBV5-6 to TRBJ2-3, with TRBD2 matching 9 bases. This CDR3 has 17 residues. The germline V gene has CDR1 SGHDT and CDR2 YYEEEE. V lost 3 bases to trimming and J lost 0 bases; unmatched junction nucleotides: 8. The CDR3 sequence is CASSSVRTSESTDTQYF. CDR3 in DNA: TGTGCCAGCAGCTCTGTTAGGACTAGCGAAAGCACAGATACGCAGTATTTT. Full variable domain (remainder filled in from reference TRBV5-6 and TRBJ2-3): DAGVTQSPTHLIKTRGQQVTLRCSPKSGHDTVSWYQQALGQGPQFIFQYYEEEERQRGNFPDRFSGHQFPNYSSELNVNALLLGDSALYLCASSSVRTSESTDTQYFGPGTRLTVL.

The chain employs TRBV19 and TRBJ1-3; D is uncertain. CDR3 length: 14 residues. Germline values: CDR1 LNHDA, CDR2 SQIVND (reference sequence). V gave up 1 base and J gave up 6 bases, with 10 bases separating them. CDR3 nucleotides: TGTGCCAGTAGTATAGCCCAGCTCGAAAACACCATATATTTT. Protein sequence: CASSIAQLENTIYF.

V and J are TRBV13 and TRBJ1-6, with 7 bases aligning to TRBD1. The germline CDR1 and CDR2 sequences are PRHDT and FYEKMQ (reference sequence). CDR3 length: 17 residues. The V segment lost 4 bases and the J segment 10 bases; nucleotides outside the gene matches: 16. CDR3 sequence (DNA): TGTGCCAGCAGCTACAGACCAGGGGGGCGGTTGGGGTCACCCCTCCACTTT. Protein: CASSYRPGGRLGSPLHF.

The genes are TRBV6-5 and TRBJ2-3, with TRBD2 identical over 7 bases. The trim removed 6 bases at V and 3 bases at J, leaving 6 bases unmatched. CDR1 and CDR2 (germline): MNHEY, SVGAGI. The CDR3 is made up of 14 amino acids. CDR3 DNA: TGTGCCAGCAGAGCCCCGGGGGGAACAGATACGCAGTATTTT. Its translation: CASRAPGGTDTQYF.